The clone carrying this T cell receptor (beta chain) was counted ten times or more. From germline, CDR1 is MNHEY and CDR2 SVGAGI. Trimming stripped 6 bases from V and 7 bases from J, with 17 bases between. The length of the CDR3 is 14 residues. A single record per CDR3 protein comes from TCRdb applying MiXCR to the 5' RACE reads. Here the sample spans under 300,000 distinct CDR3 sequences, 7.5% to 9.5% being singletons. The sample is drawn from a study of T-cell memory formation after mild COVID-19. This TCR came from a man aged 18-30 years who had mild COVID-19 (a few samples of this study predate the infection). Cell type and time point are not known. Sequencing input: PBMCs or a T cell subset sorted from them (not recorded which). The chain joins TRBV6-5 to TRBJ2-3; D is uncertain. The DNA for the CDR3 is TGTGCCAGCAGCCCGGATGCGGCCAAACATACGCAGTATTTT. Translating it yields CASSPDAAKHTQYF.